This section outlines one TCR beta chain sequence together with its context. Its target is unknown. The record originates from a study of beta chain features in type 1 diabetes. Every bit of the isolated RNA underwent reverse transcription, so sequencing read expressed TCRB transcripts. Clones were read by immunoSEQ multiplex PCR, and TCRdb kept only the in-frame ones, dropping some. There are 240,000 or so clones in the sample; roughly 20% occur only once, and less than 0.035% lies in the top ten. Germline CDR1 is SGDLS and CDR2 is YYNGEE. Germline trimming cut 4 bases from V and 2 bases from J; bases unmatched to any gene: 4. CDR3 length: 14 residues. Study conclusions and caveats: A moderate, significant TCRB CDR3 shortening appeared in type 1 diabetes across four CD4+ subsets. More deletions and fewer insertions at VDJ junctions were found in patients with type 1 diabetes.

Material for sequencing was naive CD4+ T cells from blood. The V gene is TRBV9, the J gene TRBJ1-2; 8 nucleotides align to TRBD1. This receptor was taken from a woman in her thirties or forties with type 1 diabetes. The CDR3 is CASSPRTGNYGYTF. In DNA form, the CDR3 reads TGTGCCAGCAGCCCCCGGACAGGGAACTATGGCTACACCTTC.